Each of the 10 T cell receptor beta chains below was sequenced from the same sample in a study of T cell responses to AZD1222 COVID-19 vaccine. TCRdb's copy holds only in-frame clones and misses some; the assay was immunoSEQ multiplex PCR. The table shows approximately 200,000 clones, with 90% to 95% occurring only once. The sequences come from peripheral blood, collected 28 days after the second AZD1222 dose. The receptor set was obtained from an adult who received the AZD1222 COVID-19 vaccine.

V gene TRBV15 combines with J gene TRBJ2-5, with D perhaps TRBD1 (6 bases). The germline V and J ends were trimmed by 0 bases and 2 bases, with 22 bases remaining between them. The CDR3 loop spans 19 amino acids. Germline CDR1 reads LNHNV; CDR2 reads YYDKDF (reference sequence). The DNA for the CDR3 is TGTGCCACCAGCAGAGACGGACGAGTTCGTTTAGGGGGACAAGAGACCCAGTACTTC. Its protein is CATSRDGRVRLGGQETQYF.

This clone was detected once. This sequence joins TRBV30 and TRBJ1-1; D ambiguous. The CDR3 sequence is 13 residues long. Between the trimmed V and J ends, which lost 2 bases and 1 base, there was a span of 8 bases. The germline CDR1 and CDR2 sequences are GTSNPN and SVGIG (reference sequence). CDR3 in DNA: TGTGCCTGGAGTAGTGGGGAGAACACTGAAGCTTTCTTT. Protein product: CAWSSGENTEAFF.

This clone was seen a single time. This rearrangement joins TRBV7-6 to TRBJ2-2; D gene unclear. The CDR3 sequence is 16 residues long. V lost 3 bases and J 2 bases, leaving 13 bases between the germline ends. CDR1 and CDR2 from the germline V gene are SGHVS and FNYEAQ. DNA for the CDR3: TGTGCCAGCAGCTTCCAATCCGGGCCCAACACCGGGGAGCTGTTTTTT. Encoded protein: CASSFQSGPNTGELFF.

This clone was seen once. This chain connects TRBV29-1 to TRBJ1-2; D is uncertain. Germline CDR1 SQVTM, CDR2 ANQGSEA. V was clipped by 4 bases and J by 3 bases, with 18 bases between them. The CDR3 spans 15 residues. Here the CDR3 DNA reads TGCAGCGTTGCCCCTAGGCTGGGGATGGACTATGGCTACACCTTC. It specifies CSVAPRLGMDYGYTF.

V and J are TRBV7-2 and TRBJ2-5; TRBD2 agrees at 9 bases. V gave up 5 bases and J gave up 2 bases; unmatched junction bases: 9. The CDR3 has 16 residues. Germline values: CDR1 SGHTA, CDR2 FQGNSA. CDR3 in amino acids: CASSPRLADTQETQYF. The CDR3 bases are TGTGCCAGCAGCCCCCGACTAGCGGATACTCAAGAGACCCAGTACTTC.

The CDR3 region is CASSVGVLAGDYEQYF. The CDR3, as DNA: TGTGCCAGCAGCGTAGGAGTGTTAGCGGGAGACTACGAGCAGTACTTC. This rearrangement joins TRBV9 to TRBJ2-7; 9 nucleotides line up with TRBD2. The V gene end was trimmed by 0 bases and the J gene end by 3 bases; junction bases not matched to a gene: 7. The CDR3 length is 16 residues. Germline CDR1 SGDLS, CDR2 YYNGEE.

This rearrangement joins TRBV6-6 to TRBJ2-1; D gene unclear. This CDR3 region has 15 residues. V lost 6 bases, J lost 5 bases, and 17 bases lay in between. CDR1 and CDR2 from the germline V gene are MNHNY and SVGAGI (reference sequence). CDR3 in amino acids: CASSFFYNVDNEQFF. CDR3 in DNA: TGTGCCAGCAGCTTCTTTTATAACGTGGACAATGAGCAGTTCTTC.

The rearrangement uses TRBV6-2 or TRBV6-3 and TRBJ2-7; TRBD2 matches at 10 bases. The CDR3 length is 16 residues. V gave up 0 bases and J gave up 1 base; unmatched junction bases: 3. CDR1 MNHEY and CDR2 SVGEGT come from the germline V gene. CDR3 DNA: TGTGCCAGCAGTTACTCCAGGACTAGCGGTTCCTACGAGCAGTACTTC. Protein product: CASSYSRTSGSYEQYF.

This clone was counted only a few times. The chain links TRBV10-2 to TRBJ2-7, with D hard to call. The germline V and J ends were trimmed by 2 bases and 4 bases, with 12 bases remaining between them. Germline V gene lookup returns CDR1 WSHSY and CDR2 SAAADI. CDR3 size: 14 residues. CDR3 amino acids: CASSERGGWYEQYF. In DNA, the CDR3 is TGCGCCAGCAGTGAGAGAGGTGGTTGGTACGAGCAGTACTTC.

This chain joins TRBV7-3 and TRBJ1-1, with D possibly TRBD1 on 5 matching bases. CDR3 length: 13 amino acids. Trimming removed 1 base at V and 5 bases at J, with 8 bases between. CDR1 is SGHTA and CDR2 is FQGTGA in the germline V gene. This chain's CDR3 is CASSLSGGTEAFF. In nucleotides, the CDR3 is TGTGCCAGCAGCTTAAGTGGGGGAACTGAAGCTTTCTTT.